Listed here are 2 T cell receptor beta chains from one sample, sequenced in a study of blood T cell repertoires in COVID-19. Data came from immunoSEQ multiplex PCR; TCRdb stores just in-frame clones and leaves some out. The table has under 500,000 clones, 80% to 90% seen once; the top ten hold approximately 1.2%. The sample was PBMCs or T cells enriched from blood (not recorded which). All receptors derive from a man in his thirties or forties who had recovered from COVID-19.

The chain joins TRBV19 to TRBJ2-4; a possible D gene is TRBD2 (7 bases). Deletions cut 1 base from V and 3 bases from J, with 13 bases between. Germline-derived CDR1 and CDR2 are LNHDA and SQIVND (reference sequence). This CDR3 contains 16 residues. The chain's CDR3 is CASSIVGGGGKNIQYF. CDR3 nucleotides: TGTGCCAGTAGTATAGTTGGGGGAGGGGGCAAAAACATTCAGTACTTC.

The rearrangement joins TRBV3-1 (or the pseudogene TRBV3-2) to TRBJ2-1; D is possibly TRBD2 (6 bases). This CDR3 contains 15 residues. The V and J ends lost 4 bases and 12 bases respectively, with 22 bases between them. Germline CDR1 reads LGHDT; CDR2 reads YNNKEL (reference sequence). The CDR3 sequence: CASSLSGTSRLGQFF. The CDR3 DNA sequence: TGTGCCAGCAGCCTTTCCGGGACTTCAAGGTTGGGGCAGTTCTTC.